The 3 T cell receptor beta chains presented below share a single source sample, sequenced in a study of T cell responses to AZD1222 COVID-19 vaccine. TCRdb's copy holds only in-frame clones and misses some; the assay was immunoSEQ multiplex PCR. The sample holds some 170,000 clones, about 92% seen once. The sequences come from peripheral blood, collected on day 0 of AZD1222 vaccination. The receptors were gathered from an adult in good health.

J is TRBJ2-1 and V is TRBV19; possibly TRBD1 or TRBD2 for D (5 bases each). The germline V gene has CDR1 LNHDA and CDR2 SQIVND (reference sequence). The CDR3 contains 15 residues. The germline V and J ends were trimmed by 8 bases and 6 bases, with 20 bases remaining between them. The CDR3 sequence is CASSMGLAPTNEQFF. The CDR3 DNA reads TGTGCCAGTTCCATGGGGCTAGCCCCAACCAATGAGCAGTTCTTC.

V and J are TRBV11-2 and TRBJ1-2; D ambiguous. V was clipped by 5 bases and J by 8 bases, with 18 bases between them. Germline lookup yields CDR1 SGHAT and CDR2 FQNNGV. The CDR3 spans 14 residues. CDR3 loop: CASSPVSGRSGYTF. The CDR3 coding sequence is TGTGCCAGCAGCCCGGTTTCCGGGCGCTCCGGCTACACCTTC.

The V call is TRBV4-3, the J call TRBJ2-1; tentatively, D is TRBD2 (5 bases). The CDR3 extends over 13 amino acids. V dropped 0 bases and J dropped 11 bases, with 11 bases sitting between them. In germline, CDR1 is LGHNA, CDR2 YSLEER. The CDR3 DNA reads TGCGCCAGCAGCCAAGATCGGGCGGGTAAGCAGTTCTTC. Translated: CASSQDRAGKQFF.